This T cell receptor (beta chain) was sequenced during a study of T cells after yellow fever vaccination. Across the whole study: SMART-Seq v4 Ultra Low Input handled preparation of low-cell-number fractions.

The J segment lost 4 bases and the V segment lost 7 bases, leaving 3 bases of the junction unmatched. Germline V gene lookup returns CDR1 ENHRY and CDR2 SYGVKD. This CDR3 has 13 residues. TCRdb reprocessed the 5' RACE reads with MiXCR, giving one entry per CDR3 protein. Among some 320,000 distinct CDR3 sequences listed, over 8.5% were seen once. This receptor was taken from a man in his late teens or twenties who received the YFV17D yellow fever vaccine. The sequencing here drew on CD4+ T cells sorted from PBMCs, taken 45 days after the yellow fever booster vaccination. V is TRBV10-3 and J is TRBJ2-1; 8 nucleotides align to TRBD2. The CDR3 bases are TGTGCCATCACTAGCGGGCGTTACAATGAGCAGTTCTTC. Translation: CAITSGRYNEQFF.